Detailed here is one T cell receptor beta chain. CDR3 length: 15 residues. V shed 5 bases and J shed 3 bases, with 17 bases lying between them. Germline V CDR1 and CDR2: MNHEY, SMNVEV (reference sequence). These data come from a study of blood T cell repertoires in COVID-19. As for the study in general: COVID-19 samples collected from the United States, Italy and Spain covered acute and convalescent phases. The analysed material was cDNA or gDNA that came from T cells, B-cell-depleted T cells, or PBMCs.

Original analysis: By means of reference gene primer amplification, nucleated cell counts were estimated. The protocol was immunoSEQ multiplex PCR, while the TCRdb copy is restricted to in-frame clones and leaves out a portion. The V and J calls and clone size are taken from that table; D and trimming were inferred from the DNA. The table records 150,000 to 200,000 clones, around 85% of them present only once. The material sequenced was peripheral blood. The source of this sequence is a woman aged 80 or older with acute or convalescent COVID-19. The chain links TRBV27 to TRBJ2-7; D is perhaps TRBD2 (6 bases). CDR3 sequence reads: CASSTIAVPFYEQYF. DNA for the CDR3: TGTGCCAGCAGTACCATAGCGGTACCGTTCTACGAGCAGTACTTC.